These 9 T cell receptor beta chains were all obtained from the same sample, sequenced in a study of T cells in Graves' hyperthyroidism and ophthalmopathy. Amplification yielded TCR beta CDR3 regions, with RNA transcripts as the source. HTBI primers were used for first-round RT-PCR of the TCR CDR3. MiXCR, applied by TCRdb to the multiplex PCR reads, yields one record per CDR3 protein. In the table there are over 300,000 distinct CDR3 sequences, approximately 15% of which are singletons. The sequenced sample consisted of blood. All receptors come from a woman aged 60-75 years with Graves' hyperthyroidism.

This clonotype was counted at least ten times. The chain couples TRBV20-1 to TRBJ1-3; D unresolved. Trimming removed 4 bases from V and 2 bases from J, with 9 bases in between. Germline loops: CDR1 DFQATT, CDR2 SNEGSKA (reference sequence). The CDR3 sequence is 13 residues long. CDR3 bases: TGCAGTGCTAAGGGATACCCTGGAAACACCATATATTTT. This encodes CSAKGYPGNTIYF.

V and J are TRBV5-1 and TRBJ2-7; the match to TRBD2 covers 9 bases. The CDR3 totals 14 residues. Germline V gene data show CDR1 as SGHRS and CDR2 as YFSETQ. J lost 5 bases, V lost 4 bases, and 7 bases had no gene match. The CDR3 protein is CASSPGLATHEQYF. The CDR3 region has the DNA TGCGCCAGCAGCCCCGGACTAGCGACCCACGAGCAGTACTTC.

This clonotype has only a few counts. This rearrangement joins TRBV7-9 to TRBJ2-3; 13 nucleotides align to TRBD2. J lost 7 bases, V lost 5 bases, and 3 bases had no gene match. This CDR3 is built from 14 residues. Germline assignment: CDR1 SEHNR and CDR2 FQNEAQ (reference sequence). CDR3 loop: CASSLGTSGNTQYF. The CDR3 region has the DNA TGTGCCAGCAGCCTGGGGACTAGCGGGAATACGCAGTATTTT.

This clonotype showed up many times. The rearrangement uses TRBV10-1 and TRBJ2-1; 7 bases are shared with TRBD2. V lost 0 bases and J lost 6; bases outside the gene matches: 5. CDR1 WNHNN and CDR2 SYGVQD come from the germline V gene (reference sequence). The CDR3 runs to 15 residues. DNA for the CDR3: TGCGCCAGCAGTGAGTCGGCTAGCGGAACCAATGAGCAGTTCTTC. Translating gives CASSESASGTNEQFF.

This clonotype was detected many times. The genes are TRBV28 and TRBJ1-1; a weak D match, TRBD1 (6 bases). The germline V gene encodes CDR1 MDHEN and CDR2 SYDVKM. This CDR3 region has 13 residues. The ends were cut back, 6 bases at V and 4 bases at J, with 12 bases in the middle. In DNA form, the CDR3 reads TGTGCCAGCAGCTCCGAAGGGGGCACTGAAGCTTTCTTT. The encoded protein is CASSSEGGTEAFF.

In this sample, this clonotype turned up many times. V is TRBV2 and J is TRBJ1-2; 9 bases are shared with TRBD1. The V gene's germline CDR1 is SNHLY and CDR2 FYNNEI. The V and J ends lost 8 bases and 8 bases, in that order; junction bases with no gene match: 6. The CDR3 extends over 12 amino acids. The CDR3 loop is CASAGQGGGYTF. CDR3 DNA: TGTGCCAGCGCGGGACAGGGAGGCGGCTACACCTTC.

This clonotype was counted a few times. This rearrangement joins TRBV12-3 or TRBV12-4 to TRBJ1-4, with D possibly being TRBD1 (6 bases). V was shortened by 6 bases and J by 3 bases, with 14 bases between the two germline ends. This CDR3 region has 15 residues. CDR3 nucleotide sequence: TGTGCCAGCAGCCGCAGGGGTCGGGCTAATGAAAAACTGTTTTTT. Protein sequence: CASSRRGRANEKLFF.

Comments on this clonotype: A much bigger clone sits one base away, suggesting this may be a read error. This chain uses TRBV18 with TRBJ2-7; TRBD2 matches 7 bases. Trimming removed 0 bases from V and 5 bases from J; junction bases left unmatched: 7. The CDR3 spans 15 residues. Germline V lookup: CDR1 KGHSH, CDR2 LQKENI. The CDR3 DNA reads TGTGCCAGCTCACCACCTACGGGAGGTCGCCACGAGCAGTACTTC. Protein: CASSPPTGGRHEQYF.

There are many counts of this clonotype. The J gene is TRBJ2-3, the V gene TRBV5-1; maybe TRBD1 (5 bases). The CDR3 is 18 amino acids. V was pared by 1 base and J by 4 bases, with 22 bases between. Germline V lookup: CDR1 SGHRS, CDR2 YFSETQ. The CDR3 here is CASSLTTDVISGADTQYF. The DNA of the CDR3 is TGCGCCAGCAGCTTGACGACAGACGTAATTTCTGGCGCAGATACGCAGTATTTT. The full variable domain, completed using reference TRBV5-1 and TRBJ2-3, is KAGVTQTPRYLIKTRGQQVTLSCSPISGHRSVSWYQQTPGQGLQFLFEYFSETQRNKGNFPGRFSGRQFSNSRSEMNVSTLELGDSALYLCASSLTTDVISGADTQYFGPGTRLTVL.